The clone carrying this T cell receptor beta chain occurred many times. Antigen: not known. Amplification of the TCR beta CDR3 regions used RNA transcripts (as template). HTBI primers served in a first-round RT-PCR, which a second-round multiplex PCR followed. TCRdb re-analysed the multiplex PCR reads in MiXCR, keeping a single row per CDR3 protein. The sample holds about 480,000 distinct CDR3 sequences, over 13% seen once. The entry originates in a study of Graves' ophthalmopathy and Graves' hyperthyroidism. Study-wide background: Untreated patients at initial diagnosis provided peripheral blood. Study findings and constraints: Most expanded clonotypes from thyroid (those above 0.001 frequency) were also found in blood.

The diagnosis was founded upon clinical symptoms, serum thyroxine, TRAb, thyroid ultrasound and orbital computed tomography. CDR1 is GTSNPN and CDR2 is SVGIG in the germline V gene (reference sequence). J lost 7 bases, V lost 2 bases, and 7 bases had no gene match. This CDR3 has 13 amino acids. What was sequenced was blood. The chain couples TRBV30 to TRBJ2-7; TRBD2 aligns across 8 bases. The TCR sequence derives from a woman aged 25 to 39 with Graves' ophthalmopathy. DNA of the CDR3: TGTGCCTGGAGTCTAGCGGGCTTGCTGGAGCAGTACTTC. It is translated as CAWSLAGLLEQYF.